This TCR beta chain is drawn from a study of a mutant IDH1 vaccine in newly diagnosed glioma. Across the study: Vaccinations were initiated 4-6 weeks following radiotherapy alone, or were given together with temozolomide cycles. Treated patients showed a male proportion of approximately 62%, a female proportion of around 40%, and a mean age of around 40 years.

In the case of this clone: Antigen unknown.

Findings and caveats of the study: The vaccine induced immune responses, and these occurred in over 90% of patients.

Time point defined: week 11, during vaccination. Topical imiquimod was applied with each vaccine dose, which held 300 ug of mutant IDH1 20-mer peptide. Astrocytomas that were new, WHO grade 3 or 4, IDH1-mutant and ATRX-lost were present in the donors. Assay: immunoSEQ multiplex PCR; the TCRdb copy retains only in-frame clones and omits some. The profile shows roughly 62,000 clones, about 91% of them singletons. V was shortened by 0 bases and J by 0 bases, with 8 bases between the two germline ends. This CDR3 is 15 amino acids long. Per germline, CDR1 SGHNT and CDR2 YYREEE (reference sequence). The J gene is TRBJ2-3, the V gene TRBV5-4; D possibly matches TRBD1 or TRBD2 (5 bases each). The source is a man in his forties with glioma. The sample consisted of PBMCs, taken from a glioma patient whose treatment included an IDH1 peptide vaccine. CDR3 coding DNA: TGTGCCAGCAGCTTGGGAGGGGCTAGCACAGATACGCAGTATTTT. Its translation is CASSLGGASTDTQYF. Complete variable domain (other parts from reference TRBV5-4 and TRBJ2-3): ETGVTQSPTHLIKTRGQQVTLRCSSQSGHNTVSWYQQALGQGPQFIFQYYREEENGRGNFPPRFSGLQFPNYSSELNVNALELDDSALYLCASSLGGASTDTQYFGPGTRLTVL.